This T cell receptor beta chain comes out of a study of CD8 T cells in Susac syndrome. Reverse transcription of roughly 0.45 to 1 ug RNA was carried out with random hexamers. Coverage of TCR beta CDR3 amplification by immunoSEQ multiplex PCR extended to 54 Vbeta and 13 Jbeta. Via MiXCR, TCRdb re-called the immunoSEQ multiplex PCR reads, giving one row per CDR3 protein. Here the sample spans about 180,000 distinct CDR3 sequences, approximately 93% being singletons. The sequence derives from a human donor with multiple sclerosis. The specimen was CD4+ T cells from PBMCs.

The CDR3 here is CASSHGLDNEQFF. CDR3 coding DNA: TGTGCCAGCTCACACGGGCTGGACAATGAGCAGTTCTTC. V is TRBV18 and J is TRBJ2-1; D gene ambiguous. V was shortened by 4 bases and J by 5 bases, with 9 bases between the two germline ends. Germline V gives CDR1 KGHSH, CDR2 LQKENI. This CDR3 is 13 amino acids long.